Sequencing of this T cell receptor beta chain was carried out in a study of beta chain features in type 1 diabetes. General study points: PCR could preferentially amplify shorter templates, alike in patients and controls. All four CD4+ subsets from Type 1 diabetes patients carried moderately but significantly shorter TCRB CDR3s.

The CDR3 contains 14 residues. In germline, CDR1 is SGHVS, CDR2 FNYEAQ. Unmatched junction bases numbered 6, after V lost 8 bases and J lost 0 bases. The investigators reverse transcribed all of the isolated RNA, so they sequenced expressed TCRB transcripts. Sequenced naive, central memory and regulatory T cell samples produced an average of around 3.9 million reads. TCRdb's copy holds only in-frame clones and misses some; the assay was immunoSEQ multiplex PCR. The sample lists some 640,000 clones, more than 13% occurring once. Concerning this clone: Its cognate antigen is unknown.

Sample: naive CD4+ T cells from blood. The receptor was isolated from a man aged 18 to 35 with type 1 diabetes. V is TRBV7-6 and J is TRBJ2-7; 8 nucleotides agree with TRBD1. CDR3 in amino acids: CASAPGTGSYEQYF. As DNA, the CDR3 is TGTGCCAGCGCTCCGGGGACAGGCTCCTACGAGCAGTACTTC.